This T cell receptor (beta chain) was found in a study of identifying expanded T cells in peripheral blood. To note about this clone: Its antigen is unidentified.

The study's findings and limits: Over around two and four weeks, about 15 and 19 clones changed, versus 1.2 between replicates. Across healthy donors, higher total template counts meant significantly greater two-week count variance.

Germline CDR1 MNHEY, CDR2 SVGAGI. This CDR3 is 14 amino acids long. Trimming took off 0 bases at V and 3 bases at J, with 9 bases between the two ends. During the collection period, no donor immune events like infections were recorded. Assay: immunoSEQ multiplex PCR; the TCRdb copy retains only in-frame clones and omits some. The table has tens of thousands of clones, around 83% seen once. This TCR was sampled from a person aged 18 to 69 in good health. The V gene is TRBV6-5, the J gene TRBJ2-7; D is unclear. Specimen: blood. This chain's CDR3 is CASSYSADFYEQYF. Here the CDR3 DNA reads TGTGCCAGCAGTTACTCGGCTGACTTCTACGAGCAGTACTTC.